The 24 T cell receptor beta chains below all came from one sample that was sequenced in a study of blood T cells in healthy people across ages. Using a J-beta primer mix together with a sample-barcoded 5' primer, a second PCR was run for about 7 to 12 cycles. TCRdb processed the 5' RACE reads anew with MiXCR; each CDR3 protein has one entry. The data show about 780,000 distinct CDR3 sequences, 35% to 60% seen once. The source material was blood. Source of these receptors: a man older than 75 in good health.

The rearrangement links TRBV4-2 to TRBJ2-3; 9 bases fit TRBD2. Germline loops: CDR1 LGHNA, CDR2 YNFKEQ. Trimming at V came to 1 base and at J to 2 bases, leaving 10 bases not matched to a gene. The CDR3 contains 18 residues. The CDR3 sequence: CASSQVGSGRLDTDTQYF. The CDR3 DNA reads as TGTGCCAGCAGCCAAGTAGGTAGCGGGAGACTTGACACAGATACGCAGTATTTT.

This clonotype was counted a few times. This rearrangement joins TRBV27 to TRBJ1-6; 7 nucleotides match TRBD1. This CDR3 is 20 amino acids long. The germline gives CDR1 MNHEY, CDR2 SMNVEV (reference sequence). Unmatched junction bases numbered 14, after V lost 3 bases and J lost 0 bases. The CDR3 DNA is TGTGCCAGCAGTTTGCAACTCGTTCCGGGACAGCGCTCCTATAATTCACCCCTCCACTTT. Its protein product is CASSLQLVPGQRSYNSPLHF.

This clonotype came up a few times. This rearrangement joins TRBV7-9 to TRBJ2-1; D possibly corresponds to TRBD2 (5 bases). Trimming shortened V by 5 bases and J by 12 bases, and 11 bases separated the two germline ends. The CDR3 loop spans 11 amino acids. The germline V gene has CDR1 SEHNR and CDR2 FQNEAQ (reference sequence). The CDR3 here is CASSPNEGQFF. CDR3 DNA sequence: TGTGCCAGCAGCCCAAACGAGGGGCAGTTCTTC.

The chain recombines TRBV14 with TRBJ1-2; no clear D gene. Trimming pared 6 bases from V and 3 bases from J, leaving 17 bases between. In germline, CDR1 is SGHDN, CDR2 FVKESK. This CDR3 region has 15 residues. CDR3 coding DNA: TGTGCCAGCAGGAACTCGGGCAGCCGATACTATGGCTACACCTTC. Translating gives CASRNSGSRYYGYTF.

This clonotype was seen a handful of times. The chain links TRBV15 to TRBJ2-7, with D perhaps matching TRBD2 (6 bases). Germline V CDR1 and CDR2: LNHNV, YYDKDF (reference sequence). CDR3 length: 14 amino acids. V shed 3 bases and J shed 5 bases, with 14 bases lying between them. In DNA, the CDR3 is TGTGCCACCAGCAGGATGGAAGGGAGGAACGAGCAGTACTTC. Translating it yields CATSRMEGRNEQYF.

V usage is TRBV12-3 or TRBV12-4 and J usage is TRBJ2-5, with D possibly matching TRBD1 (5 bases). This CDR3 region has 13 residues. Deletions cut 6 bases from V and 11 bases from J, with 19 bases between. The CDR3 region is CASSVMRIQEQYF. Here the CDR3 DNA reads TGTGCCAGCAGCGTAATGAGGATACAGGAGCAGTACTTC.

The chain employs TRBV29-1 and TRBJ2-1; the D gene is possibly TRBD2 (5 bases). The V end lost 0 bases, the J end lost 8 bases, and 32 bases lay between the germline ends. The germline gives CDR1 SQVTM, CDR2 ANQGSEA. CDR3 length: 20 residues. This chain's CDR3 is CSVEDPSYAGDLIGGDEQFF. The CDR3 DNA reads as TGCAGCGTTGAAGATCCGTCGTACGCCGGGGATCTTATAGGTGGTGATGAGCAGTTCTTC.

CDR3: CASSPLGAGGNEQFF. CDR3 DNA sequence: TGTGCCAGCAGCCCGCTGGGCGCGGGGGGGAATGAGCAGTTCTTC. The chain couples TRBV7-2 to TRBJ2-1; 9 bases agree with TRBD2. V trimming: 5 bases; J trimming: 7 bases; junction bases outside the gene matches: 9. The CDR3 covers 15 residues. Germline CDR1 SGHTA, CDR2 FQGNSA.

The chain uses TRBV30 and TRBJ1-6, with D unclear. V was cut by 4 bases and J by 7 bases, with 11 bases left in between. CDR3 size: 13 residues. Germline V CDR1 and CDR2: GTSNPN, SVGIG (reference sequence). The CDR3 protein is CAWTTAGNSPLHF. As DNA, the CDR3 is TGTGCCTGGACAACGGCCGGGAATTCACCCCTCCACTTT.

The chain links TRBV28 to TRBJ2-7; the D is unclear. The V gene's germline CDR1 is MDHEN and CDR2 SYDVKM. V was shortened by 4 bases and J by 5 bases, with 12 bases between the two germline ends. CDR3 size: 13 residues. The CDR3 sequence: CASSSGFFNEQYF. The CDR3 DNA reads TGTGCCAGCAGTTCGGGTTTTTTCAACGAGCAGTACTTC.

The genes are TRBV4-1 and TRBJ2-1, with TRBD2 matching 9 bases. With V trimmed by 0 bases and J by 13 bases, 22 bases remained unmatched. The CDR3 covers 19 residues. Germline V gives CDR1 MGHRA, CDR2 YSYEKL. In nucleotides, the CDR3 is TGCGCCAGCAGCCAAGATGCCCCATATAGCGGGAGAGGGAGAGAGACCCAGTTCTTC. As protein: CASSQDAPYSGRGRETQFF.

This clonotype was recorded once. This rearrangement joins TRBV30 to TRBJ2-5, with D unclear. V shed 1 base and J shed 7 bases, with 13 bases lying between them. Germline loops: CDR1 GTSNPN, CDR2 SVGIG (reference sequence). The CDR3 totals 13 residues. This chain's CDR3 is CAWSGRAVGTQYF. DNA for the CDR3: TGTGCCTGGAGTGGACGGGCGGTTGGGACCCAGTACTTC.

The chain joins TRBV7-9 to TRBJ2-5, with 9 bases matching TRBD1. The V and J ends lost 11 bases and 5 bases, in that order; junction bases with no gene match: 12. Germline V gene sequence: CDR1 SEHNR, CDR2 FQNEAQ (reference sequence). The CDR3 totals 14 residues. CDR3 DNA sequence: TGTGCCGGCCTTCCCGGGACAGGGATGGAGACCCAGTACTTC. Translating it yields CAGLPGTGMETQYF. The full variable domain, with the rest looked up from reference TRBV7-9 and TRBJ2-5, is DTGVSQNPRHKITKRGQNVTFRCDPISEHNRLYWYRQTLGQGPEFLTYFQNEAQLEKSRLLSDRFSAERPKGSFSTLEIQRTEQGDSAMYLCAGLPGTGMETQYFGPGTRLLVL.

The chain joins TRBV20-1 to TRBJ2-7; D possibly matches TRBD1 or TRBD2 (5 bases each). Trimming removed 6 bases at V and 3 bases at J, with 18 bases between. This CDR3 comprises 14 residues. Germline V lookup: CDR1 DFQATT, CDR2 SNEGSKA (reference sequence). DNA for the CDR3: TGCAGTGCGGATCCGGGACCCATCTTCTACGAGCAGTACTTC. Amino acid sequence: CSADPGPIFYEQYF.

The CDR3 DNA follows: TGTGCCAGCAGCCAAGGGACTAGGGTCGGGGATCAAGAGACCCAGTACTTC. It encodes CASSQGTRVGDQETQYF. The rearrangement uses TRBV3-1 and TRBJ2-5, with 7 bases lining up with TRBD2. Trimming cost V 1 base and J 2 bases; bases outside gene matches: 10. The CDR3 is 17 amino acids. The germline CDR1 and CDR2 sequences are LGHDT and YNNKEL (reference sequence).

This clonotype was observed a few times. The junction shows a germline mismatch at one end, possibly a read error. The chain links TRBV7-7 to TRBJ2-7; D may be TRBD1 (6 bases). Gene TRBJ2-5 matches the end of the DNA better, so the J call may be wrong. The CDR3 spans 14 residues. Germline V gene sequence: CDR1 SSHAT, CDR2 FNYEAQ (reference sequence). The CDR3 is CASSLGNREGTQYF. The CDR3 DNA follows: TGTGCTAGCAGCTTAGGGAACAGGGAAGGGACCCAGTACTTC.

The rearrangement links TRBV7-9 to TRBJ2-5; TRBD2 might be the D (5 bases). Trimming stripped 5 bases from V and 4 bases from J, with 17 bases between. The CDR3 spans 15 residues. Germline CDR1 and CDR2: SEHNR and FQNEAQ (reference sequence). CDR3 bases: TGTGCCAGCAGCCAAGTCATCGGGGAGCGAGAGACCCAGTACTTC. It yields the protein CASSQVIGERETQYF.

Concerning this clonotype itself: This clone may be a read error of a much larger clone one base away. CDR3 nucleotide sequence: TGCAGCAATACTTTAGGTAGTGAGCAGTTCTTC. Its protein is CSNTLGSEQFF. This chain joins TRBV29-1 and TRBJ2-1; D gene unclear. This CDR3 has 11 amino acids. The germline V gene encodes CDR1 SQVTM and CDR2 ANQGSEA. With 8 bases removed from V and 9 bases from J, the gap between germline ends came to 14 bases.

Ten or more counts support this clonotype. The chain links TRBV29-1 to TRBJ1-4; D may be TRBD1 (6 bases). This CDR3 has 13 amino acids. V was shortened by 6 bases and J by 2 bases, with 10 bases between the two germline ends. The germline V gene has CDR1 SQVTM and CDR2 ANQGSEA. This CDR3 reads CSVEGDTNEKLFF. DNA for the CDR3: TGCAGCGTGGAGGGGGACACTAATGAAAAACTGTTTTTT.

The chain is built from TRBV10-3 and TRBJ1-2, with 8 bases that match TRBD1. The CDR3 has 14 residues. CDR1 is ENHRY, CDR2 SYGVKD, per germline. V shed 7 bases and J 4 bases; nucleotides not matched to a gene: 8. The CDR3 coding sequence is TGTGCCATCACTCGGGACAGGTTGAGCTATGGCTACACCTTC. Amino acid sequence: CAITRDRLSYGYTF.

The chain's CDR3 is CASSTQTQGVLYEQYF. The CDR3 coding sequence is TGTGCCAGCAGTACACAAACACAGGGGGTGCTCTACGAGCAGTACTTC. V usage is TRBV28 and J usage is TRBJ2-7; TRBD1 aligns across 8 bases. Trimming at V came to 5 bases and at J to 3 bases, leaving 12 bases not matched to a gene. Germline V gene data show CDR1 as MDHEN and CDR2 as SYDVKM. The CDR3 extends over 16 amino acids.

This clonotype was recorded a few times. The chain has TRBV5-1 and TRBJ2-1; 13 positions match TRBD2. This CDR3 is 15 amino acids long. The germline V gene encodes CDR1 SGHRS and CDR2 YFSETQ. Trimming cost V 2 bases and J 8 bases; bases outside gene matches: 4. The CDR3 protein is CASSFRTSGSHEQFF. Here the CDR3 DNA reads TGCGCCAGCAGCTTCAGGACTAGCGGGAGCCATGAGCAGTTCTTC. Full variable domain (missing parts from reference TRBV5-1 and TRBJ2-1): KAGVTQTPRYLIKTRGQQVTLSCSPISGHRSVSWYQQTPGQGLQFLFEYFSETQRNKGNFPGRFSGRQFSNSRSEMNVSTLELGDSALYLCASSFRTSGSHEQFFGPGTRLTVL.

This clonotype was found a few times. The chain recombines TRBV5-1 with TRBJ1-1; D remains ambiguous. Between the trimmed V and J ends, which lost 0 bases and 6 bases, there was a span of 15 bases. Germline loops: CDR1 SGHRS, CDR2 YFSETQ. There are 15 residues in the CDR3. The CDR3 coding sequence is TGCGCCAGCAGCTTGGTAGTAGGACTCGGCTCTGAAGCTTTCTTT. Protein sequence: CASSLVVGLGSEAFF. The complete variable domain, with remaining parts taken from reference TRBV5-1 and TRBJ1-1, reads KAGVTQTPRYLIKTRGQQVTLSCSPISGHRSVSWYQQTPGQGLQFLFEYFSETQRNKGNFPGRFSGRQFSNSRSEMNVSTLELGDSALYLCASSLVVGLGSEAFFGQGTRLTVV.

This clonotype turned up a few times. The chain uses TRBV5-1 and TRBJ2-7, with 7 positions matching TRBD2. With 2 bases clipped from V and 5 bases from J, the junction kept 7 bases outside the gene matches. This CDR3 comprises 14 residues. Per germline, CDR1 SGHRS and CDR2 YFSETQ. DNA for the CDR3: TGCGCCAGCAGCTTCCAGGGCCGGGGGGACGAGCAGTACTTC. This encodes CASSFQGRGDEQYF.